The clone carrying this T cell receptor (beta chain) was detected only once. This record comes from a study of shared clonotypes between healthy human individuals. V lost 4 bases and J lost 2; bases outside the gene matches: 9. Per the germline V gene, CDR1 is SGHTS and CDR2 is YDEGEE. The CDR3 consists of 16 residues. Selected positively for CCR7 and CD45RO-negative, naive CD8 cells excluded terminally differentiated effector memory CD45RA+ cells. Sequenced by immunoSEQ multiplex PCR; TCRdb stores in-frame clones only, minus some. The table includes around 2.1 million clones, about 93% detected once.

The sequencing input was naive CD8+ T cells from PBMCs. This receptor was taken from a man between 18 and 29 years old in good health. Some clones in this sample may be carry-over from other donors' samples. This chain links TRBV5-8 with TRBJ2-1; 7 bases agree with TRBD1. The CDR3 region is CASSPQRDSPYNEQFF. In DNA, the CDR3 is TGTGCCAGCAGCCCACAACGGGACAGTCCCTACAATGAGCAGTTCTTC.